This T cell receptor beta chain was recorded in a study of cytomegalovirus exposure and HLA in healthy donors. Whole-study findings and limits: The records held CMV serostatus as the only immune exposure information. An ancestry cluster, one associated with Asian ancestry, reportedly showed fewer N-insertions than the roughly 700-donor mean in a later analysis. Certain indistinguishable V segments, among them TRBV6-2 and TRBV6-3, were excluded.

Researchers ran the PCR with 60 Vbeta and 13 Jbeta primers. Only in-frame clones appear in the TCRdb table, and some are missing; sequencing was by immunoSEQ multiplex PCR. The table records roughly 130,000 clones, approximately 80% of them present only once. A remark on this clone: The antigen is unknown.

Nominal health characterized the donors when sampled, though unrecorded immune exposures were likely. CDR1 is SGHVS and CDR2 is FNYEAQ in the germline V gene. The CDR3 extends over 18 amino acids. J gave up 0 bases and V 2 bases, and 7 bases lay outside the gene matches. This chain connects TRBV7-6 to TRBJ2-5; 12 bases match TRBD2. Sequencing input: PBMCs. The origin of this receptor is a male donor in good health and CMV-seropositive. The CDR3 bases are TGTGCCAGCAGCTTACTAGCGGGGGGGAAAAGGTACCAAGAGACCCAGTACTTC. This sequence encodes CASSLLAGGKRYQETQYF.